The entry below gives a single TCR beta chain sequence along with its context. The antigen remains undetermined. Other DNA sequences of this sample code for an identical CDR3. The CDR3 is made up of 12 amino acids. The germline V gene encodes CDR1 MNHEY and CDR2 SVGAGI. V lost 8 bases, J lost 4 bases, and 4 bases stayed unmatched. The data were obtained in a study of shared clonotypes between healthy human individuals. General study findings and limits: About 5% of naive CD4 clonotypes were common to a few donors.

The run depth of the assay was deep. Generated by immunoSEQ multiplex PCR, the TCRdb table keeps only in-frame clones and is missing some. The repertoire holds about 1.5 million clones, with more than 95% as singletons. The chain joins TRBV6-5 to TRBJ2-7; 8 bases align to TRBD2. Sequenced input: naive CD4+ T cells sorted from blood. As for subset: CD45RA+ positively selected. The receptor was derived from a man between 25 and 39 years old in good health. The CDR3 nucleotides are TGTGCCAGCTCCAGCGGGAGTTACGAGCAGTACTTC. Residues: CASSSGSYEQYF.